The 30 T cell receptor beta chains below were found in one sample sequenced in a study of T cells in Graves' hyperthyroidism and ophthalmopathy. Authors of the study amplified TCR beta CDR3 regions from RNA transcripts. The TCR CDR3 first-round RT-PCR relied on the HTBI primer set. One entry per CDR3 protein, called by TCRdb with MiXCR from the multiplex PCR reads. The sample carries about 700,000 distinct CDR3 sequences, 13% to 15% recorded once. Input material: blood. The source of these receptors is a woman younger than 35 with Graves' hyperthyroidism.

The chain combines TRBV6-2 or TRBV6-3 with TRBJ2-2, with 7 positions matching TRBD1. Trimming at V came to 2 bases and at J to 3 bases, leaving 3 bases not matched to a gene. The CDR3 has 15 amino acids. Per germline, CDR1 MNHEY and CDR2 SVGEGT. The CDR3 loop is CASSYTTGDTGELFF. The CDR3 DNA reads TGTGCCAGCAGTTACACAACAGGGGACACCGGGGAGCTGTTTTTT.

Only a few counts were recorded for this clonotype. The gene calls are TRBV19 and TRBJ1-1; D gene uncertain. Germline V gene data show CDR1 as LNHDA and CDR2 as SQIVND (reference sequence). The CDR3 spans 13 residues. Trimming removed 6 bases from V and 4 bases from J, with 12 bases in between. CDR3 sequence: CASRPLGSTEAFF. The CDR3 region has the DNA TGTGCCAGTAGGCCCCTTGGGTCCACTGAAGCTTTCTTT.

In the case of this clonotype: A read error may explain this, as a much larger clone is one base away. The rearrangement links TRBV27 to TRBJ2-7; D is perhaps TRBD1 (5 bases). This CDR3 is 15 amino acids long. From germline, CDR1 is MNHEY and CDR2 SMNVEV (reference sequence). CDR3 region: CAGSLKVQGPYEQYF. In DNA, the CDR3 is TGTGCCGGCAGTTTAAAGGTTCAGGGCCCCTACGAGCAGTACTTC.

This clonotype has more than one count but fewer than ten. The rearrangement uses TRBV20-1 and TRBJ2-3; D is unclear. The CDR3 loop spans 14 amino acids. Trimming removed 3 bases at V and 7 bases at J, with 17 bases between. The germline V gene encodes CDR1 DFQATT and CDR2 SNEGSKA (reference sequence). CDR3 loop: CSARRPAPPHTQYF. The CDR3 DNA follows: TGCAGTGCTAGGAGGCCAGCGCCGCCCCATACGCAGTATTTT.

The sample holds many counts of this clonotype. The V gene is TRBV2, the J gene TRBJ1-4; 10 nucleotides align to TRBD1. The ends lost 8 bases at V and 3 bases at J; junction bases unmatched: 0. The germline CDR1 and CDR2 sequences are SNHLY and FYNNEI. This CDR3 is 13 amino acids long. CDR3 protein: CASGQGANEKLFF. CDR3 sequence (DNA): TGTGCCAGCGGACAGGGGGCTAATGAAAAACTGTTTTTT.

The V and J genes are TRBV7-3 and TRBJ2-5; 8 bases are a match to TRBD1. Germline V lookup: CDR1 SGHTA, CDR2 FQGTGA. The CDR3 covers 15 residues. With 5 bases clipped from V and 4 bases from J, the junction kept 9 bases outside the gene matches. CDR3 residues: CASSPTGVGGETQYF. In nucleotides, the CDR3 is TGTGCCAGCAGCCCGACAGGGGTGGGTGGAGAGACCCAGTACTTC.

This clonotype has a count of ten or more. CDR3: CASSFGQGAKGQPQHF. The CDR3 nucleotides read TGTGCCAGCAGTTTCGGACAGGGGGCGAAAGGTCAGCCCCAGCATTTT. This chain uses TRBV6-5 with TRBJ1-5, with 11 nucleotides matching TRBD1. Germline V CDR1 and CDR2: MNHEY, SVGAGI. V lost 4 bases and J lost 6; bases outside the gene matches: 8. This CDR3 contains 16 residues.

This clonotype has a count of ten or more. The V gene is TRBV7-9, the J gene TRBJ2-3; TRBD1 might be the D (6 bases). The germline V and J ends were trimmed by 4 bases and 3 bases, with 14 bases remaining between them. Germline V gene sequence: CDR1 SEHNR, CDR2 FQNEAQ (reference sequence). This CDR3 comprises 15 residues. The CDR3 loop is CASSSGQSGTDTQYF. CDR3 nucleotides: TGTGCCAGCAGCTCTGGACAGTCGGGAACAGATACGCAGTATTTT. Complete variable domain (other parts from reference TRBV7-9 and TRBJ2-3): DTGVSQNPRHKITKRGQNVTFRCDPISEHNRLYWYRQTLGQGPEFLTYFQNEAQLEKSRLLSDRFSAERPKGSFSTLEIQRTEQGDSAMYLCASSSGQSGTDTQYFGPGTRLTVL.

This clonotype was detected many times. The V call is TRBV2, the J call TRBJ1-1; D gene uncertain. Germline V gene data show CDR1 as SNHLY and CDR2 as FYNNEI. The CDR3 has 16 residues. V lost 7 bases and J lost 3, with 21 bases in between. Written as DNA, the CDR3 is TGTGCCAGCAAGCGACCCCTTTCCGGCGAGGACACTGAAGCTTTCTTT. The encoded protein is CASKRPLSGEDTEAFF.

The chain is built from TRBV20-1 and TRBJ2-5; maybe TRBD2 (6 bases). The CDR3 spans 14 residues. Germline-derived CDR1 and CDR2 are DFQATT and SNEGSKA (reference sequence). Trimming removed 6 bases at V and 0 bases at J, with 14 bases between. The DNA of the CDR3 is TGCAGTGCAGCAAAACGGGGGTACCAAGAGACCCAGTACTTC. This gives the protein CSAAKRGYQETQYF.

V gene TRBV12-3 or TRBV12-4 combines with J gene TRBJ1-5, with D tentatively TRBD1 (6 bases). This CDR3 comprises 16 residues. The germline V and J ends were trimmed by 4 bases and 1 base, with 14 bases remaining between them. The CDR3 is CASSYGGAGSNQPQHF. DNA of the CDR3: TGTGCCAGCAGTTACGGGGGCGCAGGGAGCAATCAGCCCCAGCATTTT.

This clonotype appeared many times. The chain employs TRBV7-2 and TRBJ2-4; the D is unclear. There are 16 residues in the CDR3. Germline-derived CDR1 and CDR2 are SGHTA and FQGNSA. Trimming left V 3 bases short and J 0 bases short, with 12 bases between. The CDR3, as DNA: TGTGCCAGCAGCTTCCGAGGTTCACTAGCCAAAAACATTCAGTACTTC. Protein sequence: CASSFRGSLAKNIQYF.

This clonotype was seen a handful of times. The chain combines TRBV6-5 with TRBJ2-2; 8 bases are a match to TRBD2. J lost 7 bases, V lost 4 bases, and 11 bases had no gene match. Germline-derived CDR1 and CDR2 are MNHEY and SVGAGI. This CDR3 region has 16 residues. The CDR3 DNA reads TGTGCCAGCAGTTTTTACAGCGGGAGCAGGGGCGGGGAGCTGTTTTTT. As protein: CASSFYSGSRGGELFF.

This clonotype has a count of ten or more. V usage is TRBV20-1 and J usage is TRBJ1-4; TRBD1 is a possible D gene (5 bases). From germline, CDR1 is DFQATT and CDR2 SNEGSKA (reference sequence). Trimming removed 1 base at V and 7 bases at J, with 16 bases between. CDR3 length: 15 amino acids. The CDR3 is CSARVNRDLGEKLFF. CDR3 nucleotide sequence: TGCAGTGCTAGAGTTAACCGGGACCTGGGTGAAAAACTGTTTTTT.

The table lists this clonotype with many counts. The rearrangement joins TRBV7-8 to TRBJ2-7; possible D gene TRBD2, 6 bases. Trimming left V 5 bases short and J 4 bases short, with 21 bases between. The germline V gene has CDR1 SGHVS and CDR2 FQNEAQ. The CDR3 extends over 16 amino acids. The CDR3 DNA is TGTGCCAGCAGCCGGGGTGAAGAAGGGACTGAGTACGAGCAGTACTTC. Its protein is CASSRGEEGTEYEQYF.

The V call is TRBV30, the J call TRBJ1-4, with D possibly TRBD1 on 6 matching bases. The CDR3 has 14 amino acids. Germline loops: CDR1 GTSNPN, CDR2 SVGIG (reference sequence). Trimming stripped 1 base from V and 4 bases from J, with 10 bases between. The CDR3 region has the DNA TGTGCCTGGAGTGATACAGGGATTAATGAAAAACTGTTTTTT. This translates into CAWSDTGINEKLFF.

Turning to this clonotype: A much larger clone lies a single base off, so this may be a read error. The chain employs TRBV5-6 and TRBJ1-1; a possible D gene is TRBD1 (5 bases). Germline-derived CDR1 and CDR2 are SGHDT and YYEEEE. The CDR3 has 14 residues. The CDR3 here is CASSLKGRNTGAFF. As DNA, the CDR3 is TGTGCCAGCAGCTTGAAGGGGAGGAACACTGGAGCTTTCTTT.

The chain is built from TRBV20-1 and TRBJ2-1, with 7 bases identical to TRBD2. The germline CDR1 and CDR2 sequences are DFQATT and SNEGSKA (reference sequence). With V trimmed by 6 bases and J by 7 bases, 6 bases remained unmatched. The CDR3 is 12 amino acids. CDR3 in DNA: TGCAGTGCCGGCGGGGGTAGTAATGAGCAGTTCTTC. Translating it yields CSAGGGSNEQFF.

This clonotype was observed many times. V is TRBV20-1 and J is TRBJ2-3, with 8 positions matching TRBD2. Per the germline V gene, CDR1 is DFQATT and CDR2 is SNEGSKA (reference sequence). The length of the CDR3 is 15 residues. The V gene end was trimmed by 3 bases and the J gene end by 1 base; junction bases not matched to a gene: 6. The CDR3 here is CSASYPAGGTDTQYF. DNA of the CDR3: TGCAGTGCTAGTTATCCAGCGGGAGGCACAGATACGCAGTATTTT.

This clonotype was seen only once. The rearrangement joins TRBV18 to TRBJ2-5; 8 positions match TRBD1. CDR3 length: 15 residues. Trimming cost V 3 bases and J 7 bases; bases outside gene matches: 10. The germline V gene has CDR1 KGHSH and CDR2 LQKENI. The CDR3 DNA follows: TGTGCCAGCTCACCCAACGACAGGGGTCCGGGGACCCAGTACTTC. It encodes CASSPNDRGPGTQYF.

This clonotype was detected many times. The genes are TRBV20-1 and TRBJ2-3; D remains ambiguous. Per the germline V gene, CDR1 is DFQATT and CDR2 is SNEGSKA (reference sequence). The V end was cut by 6 bases, the J end by 7 bases, with 11 bases between. This CDR3 region has 11 residues. CDR3 residues: CSARNSYTQYF. The DNA of the CDR3 is TGCAGTGCGCGCAACAGTTATACGCAGTATTTT.

At least ten counts were recorded for this clonotype. The chain is built from TRBV20-1 and TRBJ2-3; D not resolved. Per the germline V gene, CDR1 is DFQATT and CDR2 is SNEGSKA (reference sequence). V was shortened by 0 bases and J by 1 base, with 17 bases between the two germline ends. The CDR3 spans 17 residues. This CDR3 is CSARDLNPPRRTDTQYF. The DNA for the CDR3 is TGCAGTGCTAGAGATCTCAACCCGCCTCGGCGCACAGATACGCAGTATTTT.

This clonotype has more than one count but fewer than ten. CDR3 sequence reads: CAWSQQTGYSNQPQHF. The CDR3 nucleotides are TGTGCCTGGAGCCAACAGACAGGTTATAGCAATCAGCCCCAGCATTTT. The chain recombines TRBV30 with TRBJ1-5; D is perhaps TRBD1 (6 bases). V was cut by 3 bases and J by 0 bases, with 15 bases left in between. The CDR3 runs to 16 residues. Germline CDR1 GTSNPN, CDR2 SVGIG (reference sequence).

This chain uses TRBV5-1 with TRBJ2-7; 9 bases match TRBD1. The germline CDR1 and CDR2 sequences are SGHRS and YFSETQ. V trimming: 4 bases; J trimming: 6 bases; junction bases outside the gene matches: 14. The CDR3 is 16 residues long. As DNA, the CDR3 is TGCGCCAGCAGCGAAACAATCCGGGACAGGGCAAGCGAGCAGTACTTC. As protein: CASSETIRDRASEQYF.

In its sample, this clonotype was seen many times. V and J are TRBV28 and TRBJ1-5; 9 nucleotides match TRBD1. The V and J ends lost 7 bases and 4 bases, in that order; junction bases with no gene match: 8. CDR3 length: 15 residues. The germline V gene has CDR1 MDHEN and CDR2 SYDVKM. CDR3: CASTRAGTGNQPQHF. CDR3 in DNA: TGTGCCAGCACTCGTGCCGGGACAGGGAATCAGCCCCAGCATTTT.

A few counts support this clonotype. CDR3 nucleotides: TGTGCCAGCTCACCCGGTCTCGGGACATTAGGGTATTTT. This sequence encodes CASSPGLGTLGYF. This chain joins TRBV18 and TRBJ2-3; TRBD1 might be the D (6 bases). The germline CDR1 and CDR2 sequences are KGHSH and LQKENI. V was trimmed by 3 bases and J by 14 bases, leaving 18 bases between them. This CDR3 contains 13 residues.

V is TRBV11-2 and J is TRBJ2-4, with 9 bases lining up with TRBD2. The CDR3 loop spans 16 amino acids. CDR1 is SGHAT, CDR2 FQNNGV, per germline. J gave up 1 base and V 4 bases, and 5 bases lay outside the gene matches. CDR3 DNA sequence: TGTGCCAGCAGCTCCTCGGGACTAGCTGCCAAAAACATTCAGTACTTC. Protein product: CASSSSGLAAKNIQYF.

V usage is TRBV4-3 and J usage is TRBJ2-7, with D perhaps matching TRBD1 (6 bases). Germline V gene lookup returns CDR1 LGHNA and CDR2 YSLEER. CDR3 size: 14 residues. Between the trimmed V and J ends, which lost 0 bases and 10 bases, there was a span of 16 bases. CDR3 in DNA: TGCGCCAGCAGCCAAGAGCCCCCGGCAGGGGAACAGTACTTC. Translating gives CASSQEPPAGEQYF.

Remarks on this clonotype: Given a much more abundant clone one base away, this may be a read error. V gene TRBV20-1 combines with J gene TRBJ1-1; 7 bases fit TRBD1. V was clipped by 4 bases and J by 3 bases; unmatched bases: 8. Germline V gene lookup returns CDR1 DFQATT and CDR2 SNEGSKA (reference sequence). CDR3 length equals 14 residues. The CDR3: CSATKGTADTEAFF. In DNA, the CDR3 is TGCAGTGCTACCAAGGGGACAGCCGACACTGAAGCTTTCTTT.

This clonotype was recorded at least ten times. The rearrangement uses TRBV18 and TRBJ2-5; D might be TRBD1 or TRBD2, each matching 5 bases. The ends were cut back, 4 bases at V and 3 bases at J, with 12 bases in the middle. This CDR3 has 14 residues. The V gene's germline CDR1 is KGHSH and CDR2 LQKENI. The CDR3 DNA is TGTGCCAGCTCACGACTAAGAGGGGAAGAGACCCAGTACTTC. Amino acid sequence: CASSRLRGEETQYF. Using reference TRBV18 and TRBJ2-5 for the parts outside the CDR3, the full variable domain is NAGVMQNPRHLVRRRGQEARLRCSPMKGHSHVYWYRQLPEEGLKFMVYLQKENIIDESGMPKERFSAEFPKEGPSILRIQQVVRGDSAAYFCASSRLRGEETQYFGPGTRLLVL.